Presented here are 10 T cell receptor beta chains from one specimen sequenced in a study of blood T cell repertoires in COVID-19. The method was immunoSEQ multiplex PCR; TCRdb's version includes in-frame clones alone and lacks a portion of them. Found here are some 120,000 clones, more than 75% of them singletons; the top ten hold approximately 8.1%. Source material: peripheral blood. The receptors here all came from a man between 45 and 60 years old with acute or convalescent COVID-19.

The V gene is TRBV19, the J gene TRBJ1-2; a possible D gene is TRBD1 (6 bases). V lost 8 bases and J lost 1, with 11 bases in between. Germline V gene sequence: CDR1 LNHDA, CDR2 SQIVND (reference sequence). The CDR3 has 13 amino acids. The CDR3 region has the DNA TGTGCCAGTGAGCCCAGGGGTAACTATGGCTACACCTTC. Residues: CASEPRGNYGYTF.

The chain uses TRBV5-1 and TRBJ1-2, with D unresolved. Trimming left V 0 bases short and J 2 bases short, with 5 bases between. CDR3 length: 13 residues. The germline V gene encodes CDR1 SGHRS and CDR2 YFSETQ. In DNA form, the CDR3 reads TGCGCCAGCAGCTTGGGCGGAAACTATGGCTACACCTTC. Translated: CASSLGGNYGYTF.

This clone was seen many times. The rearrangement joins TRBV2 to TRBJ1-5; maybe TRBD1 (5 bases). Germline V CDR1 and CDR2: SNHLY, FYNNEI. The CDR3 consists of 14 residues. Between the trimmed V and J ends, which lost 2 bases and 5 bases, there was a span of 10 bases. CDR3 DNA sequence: TGTGCCAGCAGTGAAACGACAGCAGATCAGCCCCAGCATTTT. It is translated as CASSETTADQPQHF. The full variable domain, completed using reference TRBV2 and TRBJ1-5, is EPEVTQTPSHQVTQMGQEVILRCVPISNHLYFYWYRQILGQKVEFLVSFYNNEISEKSEIFDDQFSVERPDGSNFTLKIRSTKLEDSAMYFCASSETTADQPQHFGDGTRLSIL.

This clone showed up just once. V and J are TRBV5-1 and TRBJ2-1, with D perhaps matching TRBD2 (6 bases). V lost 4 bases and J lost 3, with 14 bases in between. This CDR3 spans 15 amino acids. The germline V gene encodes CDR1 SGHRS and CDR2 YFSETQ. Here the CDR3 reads CASSPGLINYNEQFF. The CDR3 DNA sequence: TGCGCCAGCAGCCCGGGACTGATAAACTACAATGAGCAGTTCTTC.

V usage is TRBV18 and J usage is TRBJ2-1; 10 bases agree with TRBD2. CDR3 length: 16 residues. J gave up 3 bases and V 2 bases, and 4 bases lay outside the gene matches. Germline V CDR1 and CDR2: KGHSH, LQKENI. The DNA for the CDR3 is TGTGCCAGCTCACCAACGCTAGCGGGAGTCTACAATGAGCAGTTCTTC. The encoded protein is CASSPTLAGVYNEQFF.

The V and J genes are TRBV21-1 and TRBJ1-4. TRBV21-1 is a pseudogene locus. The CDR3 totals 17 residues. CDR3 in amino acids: CASSKARGLEAGEKLFF. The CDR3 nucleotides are TGTGCCAGCAGCAAAGCGCGGGGGTTGGAGGCTGGGGAAAAACTGTTTTTT.

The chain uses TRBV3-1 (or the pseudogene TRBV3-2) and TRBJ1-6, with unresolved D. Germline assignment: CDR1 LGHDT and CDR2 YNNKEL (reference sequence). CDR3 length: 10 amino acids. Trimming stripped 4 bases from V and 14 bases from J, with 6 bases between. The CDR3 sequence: CASSPPALHF. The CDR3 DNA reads TGTGCCAGCAGCCCACCAGCCCTCCACTTT.

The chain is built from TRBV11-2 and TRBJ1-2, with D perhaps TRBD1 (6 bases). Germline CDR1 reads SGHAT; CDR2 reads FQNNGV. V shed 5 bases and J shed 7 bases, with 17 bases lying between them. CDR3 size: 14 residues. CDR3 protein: CASSLAGTLGGYTF. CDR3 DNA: TGTGCCAGCAGCCTGGCTGGGACACTTGGTGGCTACACCTTC.

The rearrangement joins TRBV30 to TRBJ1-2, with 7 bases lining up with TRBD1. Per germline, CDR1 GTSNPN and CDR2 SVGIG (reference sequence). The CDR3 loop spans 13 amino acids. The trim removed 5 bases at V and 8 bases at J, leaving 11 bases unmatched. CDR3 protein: CAWVDRAVGGYTF. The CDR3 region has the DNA TGTGCCTGGGTAGACAGGGCCGTAGGGGGCTACACCTTC.

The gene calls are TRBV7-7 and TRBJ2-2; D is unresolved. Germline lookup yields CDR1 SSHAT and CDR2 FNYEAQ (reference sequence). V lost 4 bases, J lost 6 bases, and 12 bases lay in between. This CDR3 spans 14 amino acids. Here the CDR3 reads CASSSYRQSGELFF. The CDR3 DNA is TGTGCCAGCAGCTCTTACAGACAATCCGGGGAGCTGTTTTTT.